The rows below give T cell receptor beta chains drawn from one sample of a study of blood T cell repertoires in COVID-19. Clones were read by immunoSEQ multiplex PCR, and TCRdb kept only the in-frame ones, dropping some. The sample contains around 260,000 clones, about 89% of which appear only once. Source material: peripheral blood. These receptors came from a man younger than 45 with acute or convalescent COVID-19. Each CDR3 is given with its conserved first and last residue. The order of the fields is V gene, D gene, clone size, J gene, CDR3 protein, CDR3 DNA. The D gene is left open where the match is weak. Not every row has a clone size; where given, it reads once, few, many or a size class.

V: TRBV9
D: TRBD2
size: NA
J: TRBJ2-3
CDR3: CASSNGLAAFTDTQYF
DNA: TGTGCCAGCAGCAACGGACTAGCGGCTTTCACAGATACGCAGTATTTT

V: TRBV5-4
D: NA
size: NA
J: TRBJ1-1
CDR3: CASSIQDEAFF
DNA: TGTGCCAGCAGCATACAGGATGAAGCTTTCTTT

V: TRBV28
D: NA
size: NA
J: TRBJ2-6
CDR3: CASSQGRAGANVLTF
DNA: TGTGCCAGCAGTCAGGGGAGAGCGGGGGCCAACGTCCTGACTTTC

V: TRBV19
D: NA
size: NA
J: TRBJ2-2
CDR3: CASKRVGGELFF
DNA: TGTGCCAGTAAGAGGGTCGGCGGGGAGCTGTTTTTT

V: TRBV6-1
D: NA
size: once
J: TRBJ1-2
CDR3: CASSEAVGRNLYGYTF
DNA: TGTGCCAGCAGTGAAGCCGTGGGCAGAAACCTCTATGGCTACACCTTC

V: TRBV3-1/TRBV3-2
D: TRBD1
size: NA
J: TRBJ1-6
CDR3: CASSNRDRESPLHF
DNA: TGTGCCAGCAGCAACCGGGACAGGGAATCACCCCTCCACTTT

V: TRBV4-1
D: TRBD2
size: NA
J: TRBJ2-1
CDR3: CASSPTSGAYNEQFF
DNA: TGCGCCAGCAGCCCAACTAGCGGGGCCTACAATGAGCAGTTCTTC

V: TRBV7-3
D: TRBD2
size: NA
J: TRBJ2-3
CDR3: CASSLRGARDTQYF
DNA: TGTGCCAGCAGCTTGCGGGGGGCTCGAGATACGCAGTATTTT

V: TRBV12-3/TRBV12-4
D: TRBD1
size: NA
J: TRBJ1-2
CDR3: CASSLDRGRGYTF
DNA: TGTGCCAGCAGTCTCGACAGGGGGCGTGGCTACACCTTC

V: TRBV11-2
D: TRBD2
size: once
J: TRBJ2-1
CDR3: CASSFLAGGTDEQFF
DNA: TGTGCCAGCAGCTTCTTAGCGGGGGGTACGGATGAGCAGTTCTTC

V: TRBV9
D: NA
size: NA
J: TRBJ2-3
CDR3: CASSPRGFTDTQYF
DNA: TGTGCCAGCAGCCCTCGGGGGTTCACAGATACGCAGTATTTT

V: TRBV28
D: NA
size: NA
J: TRBJ1-4
CDR3: CASSFVQSTNEKLFF
DNA: TGTGCCAGCAGTTTTGTCCAATCAACTAATGAAAAACTGTTTTTT

V: TRBV7-6
D: NA
size: NA
J: TRBJ2-7
CDR3: CASSLGSGIDYEQYF
DNA: TGTGCCAGCAGCTTAGGGTCGGGTATCGACTACGAGCAGTACTTC

V: TRBV14
D: NA
size: NA
J: TRBJ1-1
CDR3: CASSQPGKDTEAFF
DNA: TGTGCCAGCAGCCAACCGGGGAAAGACACTGAAGCTTTCTTT

V: TRBV6-1
D: TRBD2
size: NA
J: TRBJ2-1
CDR3: CASSAHAGEGYNEQFF
DNA: TGTGCCAGCAGTGCTCACGCGGGAGAGGGTTACAATGAGCAGTTCTTC

V: TRBV5-1
D: NA
size: NA
J: TRBJ1-6
CDR3: CASSLGPVGAYNSPLHF
DNA: TGCGCCAGCAGCTTGGGGCCTGTTGGGGCATATAATTCACCCCTCCACTTT

V: TRBV19
D: TRBD1
size: NA
J: TRBJ1-2
CDR3: CASLAYGTGQDGYTF
DNA: TGTGCCAGCCTCGCCTACGGGACAGGCCAAGATGGCTACACCTTC

V: TRBV7-2
D: TRBD1
size: NA
J: TRBJ1-6
CDR3: CASTPLTGRNSPLHF
DNA: TGTGCCAGTACCCCACTGACAGGGAGGAATTCACCCCTCCACTTT

V: TRBV4-1
D: TRBD2
size: NA
J: TRBJ2-5
CDR3: CASSQEGSGGARRRQETQYF
DNA: TGCGCCAGCAGCCAAGAAGGTAGCGGGGGGGCCAGGAGGCGGCAAGAGACCCAGTACTTC

V: TRBV19
D: NA
size: few
J: TRBJ1-3
CDR3: CASSIEPGSYGNTIYF
DNA: TGTGCCAGTAGTATAGAGCCCGGGTCTTACGGAAACACCATATATTTT

V: TRBV3-1/TRBV3-2
D: TRBD1
size: NA
J: TRBJ1-6
CDR3: CASSRGQGVSPLHF
DNA: TGTGCCAGCAGCCGCGGACAGGGGGTTTCACCCCTCCACTTT

V: TRBV20-1
D: NA
size: NA
J: TRBJ2-7
CDR3: CSARVTKEQYF
DNA: TGCAGTGCTAGAGTGACTAAAGAGCAGTACTTC

V: TRBV9
D: NA
size: NA
J: TRBJ2-4
CDR3: CASSVDGGRDIQYF
DNA: TGTGCCAGCAGCGTGGACGGAGGTCGGGACATTCAGTACTTC

V: TRBV7-2
D: NA
size: NA
J: TRBJ2-5
CDR3: CASRNTGYQETQYF
DNA: TGTGCCAGCAGGAATACAGGCTACCAAGAGACCCAGTACTTC

V: TRBV10-2
D: TRBD2
size: NA
J: TRBJ2-4
CDR3: CASRGLAGFPKNIQYF
DNA: TGCGCCAGCAGGGGACTAGCGGGGTTCCCCAAAAACATTCAGTACTTC

V: TRBV6-2/TRBV6-3
D: TRBD1
size: NA
J: TRBJ1-6
CDR3: CASSYWQGARNSPLHF
DNA: TGTGCCAGCAGTTACTGGCAGGGGGCGAGAAATTCACCCCTCCACTTT

V: TRBV9
D: TRBD2
size: NA
J: TRBJ2-5
CDR3: CASSVAPAGEETQYF
DNA: TGTGCCAGCAGCGTAGCCCCGGCGGGGGAGGAGACCCAGTACTTC

V: TRBV6-5
D: NA
size: NA
J: TRBJ1-3
CDR3: CASSRRSAGNTIYF
DNA: TGTGCCAGCAGTCGGAGGTCGGCTGGAAACACCATATATTTT

V: TRBV7-3
D: NA
size: NA
J: TRBJ1-2
CDR3: CASSLTGREGYGYTF
DNA: TGTGCCAGCAGCTTAACAGGGCGGGAAGGCTATGGCTACACCTTC

V: TRBV13
D: NA
size: NA
J: TRBJ1-3
CDR3: CASSPGRALSGNTIYF
DNA: TGTGCCAGCAGCCCCGGCAGGGCCCTCTCTGGAAACACCATATATTTT

V: TRBV28
D: NA
size: NA
J: TRBJ2-7
CDR3: CASTGGGLTYEQYF
DNA: TGTGCCAGCACGGGGGGCGGCCTTACCTACGAGCAGTACTTC

V: TRBV20-1
D: NA
size: NA
J: TRBJ2-7
CDR3: CSANRRYEQYF
DNA: TGCAGTGCCAACCGGCGGTACGAGCAGTACTTC

V: TRBV5-1
D: TRBD1
size: NA
J: TRBJ1-1
CDR3: CASTVDRGTEAFF
DNA: TGCGCCAGCACCGTAGACAGGGGCACTGAAGCTTTCTTT

V: TRBV28
D: TRBD2
size: NA
J: TRBJ2-7
CDR3: CASTQGGLAGIEQYF
DNA: TGTGCCAGCACCCAGGGGGGACTAGCGGGAATCGAGCAGTACTTC

V: TRBV5-1
D: TRBD1
size: NA
J: TRBJ1-1
CDR3: CASSGTGGPTEAFF
DNA: TGCGCCAGCAGCGGAACAGGGGGCCCGACTGAAGCTTTCTTT

V: TRBV6-6
D: NA
size: NA
J: TRBJ2-5
CDR3: CASQRSRGDQETQYF
DNA: TGTGCCAGCCAACGGTCCAGGGGGGACCAAGAGACCCAGTACTTC

V: TRBV6-5
D: TRBD1
size: NA
J: TRBJ1-5
CDR3: CASSSVRTGVNQPQHF
DNA: TGTGCCAGCAGTTCTGTTAGGACAGGGGTCAATCAGCCCCAGCATTTT